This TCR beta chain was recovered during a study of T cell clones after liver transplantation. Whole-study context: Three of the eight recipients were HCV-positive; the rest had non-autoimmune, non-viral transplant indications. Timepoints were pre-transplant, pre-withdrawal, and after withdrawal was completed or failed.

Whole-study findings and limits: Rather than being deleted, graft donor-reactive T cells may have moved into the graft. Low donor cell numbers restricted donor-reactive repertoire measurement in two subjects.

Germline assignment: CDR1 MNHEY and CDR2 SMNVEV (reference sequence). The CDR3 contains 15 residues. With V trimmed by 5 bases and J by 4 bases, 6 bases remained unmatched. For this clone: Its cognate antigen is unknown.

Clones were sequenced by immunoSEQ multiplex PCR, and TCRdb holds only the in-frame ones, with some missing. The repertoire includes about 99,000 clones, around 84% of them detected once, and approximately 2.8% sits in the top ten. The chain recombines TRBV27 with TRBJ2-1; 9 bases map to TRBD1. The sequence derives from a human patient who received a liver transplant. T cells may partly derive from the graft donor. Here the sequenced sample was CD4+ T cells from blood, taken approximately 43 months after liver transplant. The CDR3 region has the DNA TGTGCCAGCAGTGGTGGGACAGGGAGGTACAATGAGCAGTTCTTC. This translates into CASSGGTGRYNEQFF.